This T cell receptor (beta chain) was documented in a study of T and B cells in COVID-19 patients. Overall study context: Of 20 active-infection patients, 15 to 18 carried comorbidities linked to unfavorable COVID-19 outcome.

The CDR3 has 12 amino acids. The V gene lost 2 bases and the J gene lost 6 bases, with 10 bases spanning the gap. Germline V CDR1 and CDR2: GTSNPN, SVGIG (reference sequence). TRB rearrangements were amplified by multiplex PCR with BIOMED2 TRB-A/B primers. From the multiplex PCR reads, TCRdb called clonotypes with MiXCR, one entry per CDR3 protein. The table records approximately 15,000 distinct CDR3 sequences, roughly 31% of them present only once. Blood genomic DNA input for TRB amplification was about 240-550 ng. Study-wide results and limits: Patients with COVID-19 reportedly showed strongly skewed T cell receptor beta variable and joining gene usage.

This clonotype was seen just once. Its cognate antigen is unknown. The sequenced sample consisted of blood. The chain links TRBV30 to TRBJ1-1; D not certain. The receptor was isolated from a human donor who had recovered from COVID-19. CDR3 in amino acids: CAWSPPSPEAFF. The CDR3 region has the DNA TGTGCCTGGAGTCCCCCCAGTCCTGAAGCTTTCTTT.